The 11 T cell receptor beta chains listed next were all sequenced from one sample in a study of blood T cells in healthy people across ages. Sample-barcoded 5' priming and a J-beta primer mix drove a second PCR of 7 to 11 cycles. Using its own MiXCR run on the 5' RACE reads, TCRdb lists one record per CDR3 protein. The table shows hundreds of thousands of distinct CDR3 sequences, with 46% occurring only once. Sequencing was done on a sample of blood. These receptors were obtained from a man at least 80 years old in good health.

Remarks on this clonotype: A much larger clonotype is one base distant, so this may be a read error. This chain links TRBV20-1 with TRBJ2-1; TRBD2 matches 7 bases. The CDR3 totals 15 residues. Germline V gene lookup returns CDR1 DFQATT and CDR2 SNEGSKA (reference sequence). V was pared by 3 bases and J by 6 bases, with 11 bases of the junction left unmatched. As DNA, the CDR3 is TGCAGTGCTAGGGAGCCCCTAGCGGCTTGCAATGAGCAGTTCTTC. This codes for CSAREPLAACNEQFF.

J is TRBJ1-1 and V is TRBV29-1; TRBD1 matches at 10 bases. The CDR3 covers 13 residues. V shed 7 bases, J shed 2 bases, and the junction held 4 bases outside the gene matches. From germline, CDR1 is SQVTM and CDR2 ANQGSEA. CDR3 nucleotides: TGCAGCGCCTCGACAGGGGGCAACACTGAAGCTTTCTTT. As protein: CSASTGGNTEAFF.

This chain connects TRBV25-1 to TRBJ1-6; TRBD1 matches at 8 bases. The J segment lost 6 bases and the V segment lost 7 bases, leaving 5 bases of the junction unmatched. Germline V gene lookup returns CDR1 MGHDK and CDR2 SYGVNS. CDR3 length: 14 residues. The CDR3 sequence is CASIRTGINSPLHF. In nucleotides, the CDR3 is TGTGCCAGCATTAGGACAGGGATTAATTCACCCCTCCACTTT.

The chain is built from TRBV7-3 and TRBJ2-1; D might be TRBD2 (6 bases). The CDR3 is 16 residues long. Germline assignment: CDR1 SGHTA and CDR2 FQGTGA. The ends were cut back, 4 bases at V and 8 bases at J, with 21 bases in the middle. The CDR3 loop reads CASSSSGSKDIHEQFF. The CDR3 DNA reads TGTGCCAGCAGCTCCTCCGGGAGTAAAGATATCCATGAGCAGTTCTTC.

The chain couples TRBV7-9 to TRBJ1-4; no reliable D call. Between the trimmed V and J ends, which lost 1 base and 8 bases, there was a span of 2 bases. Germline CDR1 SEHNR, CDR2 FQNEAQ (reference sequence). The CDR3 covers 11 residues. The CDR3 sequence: CASSLVEKLFF. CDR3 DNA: TGTGCCAGCAGCTTAGTCGAAAAACTGTTTTTT.

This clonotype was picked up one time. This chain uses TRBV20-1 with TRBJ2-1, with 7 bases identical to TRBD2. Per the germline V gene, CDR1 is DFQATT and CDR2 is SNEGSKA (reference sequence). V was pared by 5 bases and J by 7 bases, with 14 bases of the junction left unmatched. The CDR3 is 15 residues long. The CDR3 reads CSAPSARLADNEQFF. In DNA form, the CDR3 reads TGCAGTGCTCCTTCTGCGCGGCTAGCGGATAATGAGCAGTTCTTC.

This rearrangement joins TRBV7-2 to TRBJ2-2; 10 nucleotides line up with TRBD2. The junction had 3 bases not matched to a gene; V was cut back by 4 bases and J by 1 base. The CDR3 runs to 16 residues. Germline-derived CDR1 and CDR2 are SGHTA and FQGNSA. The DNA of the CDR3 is TGTGCCAGCAGCTCCATAGCGGGAGGGAACACCGGGGAGCTGTTTTTT. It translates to CASSSIAGGNTGELFF.

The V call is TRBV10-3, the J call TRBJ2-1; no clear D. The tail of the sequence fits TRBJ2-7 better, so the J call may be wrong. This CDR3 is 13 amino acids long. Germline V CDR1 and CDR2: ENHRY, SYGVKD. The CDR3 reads CAISDLLGNEQYF. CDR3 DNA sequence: TGTGCCATCAGTGATTTATTGGGTAATGAGCAGTACTTC.

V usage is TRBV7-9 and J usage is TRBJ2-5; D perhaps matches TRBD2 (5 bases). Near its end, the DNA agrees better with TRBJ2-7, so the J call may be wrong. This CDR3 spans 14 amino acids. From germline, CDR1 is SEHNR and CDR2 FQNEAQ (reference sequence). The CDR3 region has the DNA TGTGCCAGCAGCTTAGCTATCGGGGTCGGCGAGCAGTACTTC. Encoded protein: CASSLAIGVGEQYF.

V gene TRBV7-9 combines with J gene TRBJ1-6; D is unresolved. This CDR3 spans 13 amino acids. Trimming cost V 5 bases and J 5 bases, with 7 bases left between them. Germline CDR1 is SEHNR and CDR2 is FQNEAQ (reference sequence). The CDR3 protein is CASSLDNNSPLHF. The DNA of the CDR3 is TGTGCCAGCAGCCTCGATAATAATTCACCCCTCCACTTT.

CDR3 DNA sequence: TGCGCCAGCAGCTCCAACAGGGAAAAACTGTTTTTT. Translation gives CASSSNREKLFF. The rearrangement joins TRBV5-1 to TRBJ1-4; tentatively, D is TRBD1 (5 bases). Per the germline V gene, CDR1 is SGHRS and CDR2 is YFSETQ. This CDR3 has 12 residues. Trimming took off 3 bases at V and 8 bases at J, with 8 bases between the two ends.